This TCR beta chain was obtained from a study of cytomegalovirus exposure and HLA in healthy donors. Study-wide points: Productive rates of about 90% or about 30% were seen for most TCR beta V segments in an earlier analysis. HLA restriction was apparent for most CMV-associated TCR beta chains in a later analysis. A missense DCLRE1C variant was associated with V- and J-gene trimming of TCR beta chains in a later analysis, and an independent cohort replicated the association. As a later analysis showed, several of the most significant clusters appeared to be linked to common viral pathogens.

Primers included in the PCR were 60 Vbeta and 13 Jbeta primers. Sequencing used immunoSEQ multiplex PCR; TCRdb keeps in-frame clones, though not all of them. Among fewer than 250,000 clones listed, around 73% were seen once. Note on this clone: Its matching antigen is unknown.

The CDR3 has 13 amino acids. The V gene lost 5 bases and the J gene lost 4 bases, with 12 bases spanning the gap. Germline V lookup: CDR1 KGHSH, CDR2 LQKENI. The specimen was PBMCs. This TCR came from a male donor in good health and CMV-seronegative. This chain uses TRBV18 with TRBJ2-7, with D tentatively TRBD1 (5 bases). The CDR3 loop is CASSTGLLYEQYF. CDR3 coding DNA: TGTGCCAGCTCAACAGGCCTACTTTACGAGCAGTACTTC.